This T cell receptor beta chain emerged from a study of T cell responses to AZD1222 COVID-19 vaccine. The V gene end was trimmed by 2 bases and the J gene end by 5 bases; junction bases not matched to a gene: 5. Per germline, CDR1 MNHNY and CDR2 SVGAGI (reference sequence). This CDR3 contains 14 residues. Measured with immunoSEQ multiplex PCR; TCRdb has only the in-frame clones, and not every one. Counted here are 140,000 to 150,000 clones, about nine tenths occurring once; the ten biggest clones make up around 2.1%. Regarding the study as a whole: Dominant CD4 TCR responses targeted spike regions 160-218 and 743-854. Spike-specific TCRs gained breadth and depth after people received two AZD1222 doses.

With regard to this clone: The antigen is undetermined.

The sequences come from peripheral blood, collected 28 days after the second AZD1222 dose. The TCR was taken from an adult who received the AZD1222 COVID-19 vaccine. This chain links TRBV6-6 with TRBJ2-5, with 7 bases that match TRBD2. Here the CDR3 DNA reads TGTGCCAGCAGTTACGGGGGGGTTAGTGAGACCCAGTACTTC. Amino acid sequence: CASSYGGVSETQYF.